The sequence of this T cell receptor beta chain was determined in a study of naive and memory T cell subsets (dated by TCRdb to the late 2010s). Describing the broader study: An open-source, UMI-based TCR alpha and beta sequencing pipeline was applied to sorted naive and memory peripheral blood T cell subsets. Complete agreement was observed between the functional CMV T cell responses and the IgG serology results. RNA was DNase-treated and reverse transcribed with TCR constant-region primers, mostly using SuperScript III.

This clonotype was counted a few times. What this receptor recognizes is not known. No quality values exist for individual bases; no much larger clone is one base distant. The CDR3 runs 16 amino acids, cysteine and phenylalanine included. Only the CDR3 DNA stays, 48 bases, in frame from base 1. The junction shows trimming of 3 bases on V and 2 bases on J, plus 18 bases between the germline ends. In the germline V gene, CDR1 corresponds to SQVTM and CDR2 to ANQGSEA. The library was obtained by UMI-ligation and nested PCR. The beta constant-region primer consisted of an equimolar mixture of two oligonucleotides that together covered TRBC1 and TRBC2. The ligated cDNA went through four rounds of PCR with nested alpha and beta constant-region primers together with the SP2 primer. A single-stranded oligonucleotide bearing the SP2 primer plus a 12-nucleotide UMI was ligated onto the 3' end of the cDNA by T4 RNA ligase 1. The ligation reaction was kept at 16 degrees C for roughly 18-25 hours. PCR2 was usually performed as a SYBR Green qPCR and halted at a preset threshold so that over-amplification would not occur. Agencourt AMPure XP magnetic beads were used for all purifications after the first. Libraries were quantified by Qubit and checked on a TapeStation, with a main peak expected near 650 bp. Pooled libraries were sequenced on an Illumina MiSeq using v2 2x251 paired-end kits, and typically about 0.95-2.1 million reads were obtained per sample. Libraries were pooled at around 4 nM per sample, and about 4.5-7.5% PhiX was added to improve cluster recognition. The paper's data handling went like this. Decombinator assigned V and J genes to Demultiplexor-processed FASTQ reads by tag matching, allowing a single base-pair mismatch. By using UMIs, Collapsinator corrected both sequencing errors and the frequency errors caused by PCR heterogeneity. CDR3Translator translated TCRs and extracted CDR3s from the conserved cysteine to the FGXG phenylalanine, flagging non-productive sequences. Gini, Shannon entropy and inverse Simpson indices were calculated on repertoires that had been subsampled to equal numbers of UMI-defined TCRs. Within the linear range, a power law was fitted to clonotype abundance distributions using maximum likelihood. Similar UMI counts, unique TCR numbers and clonal distributions were obtained with the pipeline and with MIGEC on one naive CD8 sample. In one analysis, naive TCRs that were also found in any memory subset of the same donor were excluded from the naive repertoire. A set of several thousand CMV-associated CDR3 sequences, compiled from VDJdb and a published dataset, was used to search the repertoires. TCRdb itself trimmed the public reads at Q25 with fastp, ran MiXCR and retained productive beta chains. Rows matching on CDR3 protein sequence are summarized as one entry with the most common DNA and genes. TCRdb's processing, not the authors', yielded these V and J calls. This sample lists more than 120,000 distinct CDR3 sequences; under 25% were detected once. The ten top clones hold around 0.63% of the sample.

On the study overall, not on this receptor specifically: The repertoire findings for the naive and memory subsets could not be validated against a ground truth because none was available. A few larger clonotypes were present in naive repertoires, especially CD8 naive repertoires, and these clonotypes were possibly memory cells re-expressing CD45RA. In both CD4 and CD8 cells, going from naive through CM, EM and EMRA, the Gini index went up while Shannon and inverse Simpson diversity went down. A clonotype was defined as a single alpha or beta chain sequence rather than as a paired alpha/beta receptor. RNA-based TCR counts may be affected by expression changes linked to T cell activation and differentiation. A power law was followed by TCR abundance, with an exponent that differed between naive and memory subsets but was consistent across the three individuals. After error correction, over 95% of naive TCR sequences appeared only once, giving much steeper abundance distributions than memory subsets.

From the second PCR step on, the TCR alpha and beta chain libraries were amplified in separate reactions. To determine each donor's CMV status, fresh PBMCs were stimulated overnight with CMV viral lysate, and IFNgamma production from CD4+ T cells was then assessed. Using Miltenyi beads, CD4 T cells were first positively selected, and CD8 T cells were then positively selected from the CD4-negative fraction. After staining for CD3, CD4, CD8, CD45RA, CD27 and a live/dead dye, cells were sorted on a BD Aria II into four subsets based on CD45RA and CD27. A few healthy volunteers provided blood, and each donor's sample was split into CD4 and CD8 T cells and then further divided into four differentiation subsets. Around 130 ml of peripheral blood was drawn per donor, and PBMC were isolated by Ficoll-Paque PLUS density-gradient centrifugation. After sorting, cells were lysed in RLT buffer, RNA was extracted using a Qiagen RNeasy kit, and the extracted RNA was stored at -80 degrees C.

This clonotype was obtained from a human donor in good health. The sample taken for sequencing was naive CD8+ T cells from blood. The sample's cell subset or site label is to be understood as: naive T cells, CD45RA high CD27+. Recombination connected TRBV29-1 to TRBJ2-3, with the D call tentatively TRBD1 or TRBD2, each fitting 5 bases. The CDR3: CSVEPTGTPFTDTQYF. The base sequence is TGCAGCGTTGAGCCGACCGGGACGCCTTTCACAGATACGCAGTATTTT.